These 8 T cell receptor beta chains came from one sample sequenced in a study of blood T cells in healthy people across ages. Then a second PCR, running about 6 to 12 cycles, was carried out with a sample-barcoded 5' primer and a J-beta primer mix. TCRdb passed the 5' RACE reads through MiXCR, listing each CDR3 protein once. The sample yields approximately 680,000 distinct CDR3 sequences, approximately 31% seen once. The source material was blood. These TCRs come from an elderly woman in good health.

This clonotype was observed a few times. The CDR3 DNA reads as TGTGCCAGCAGTTTATCTCGCAGCTATAATTCACCCCTCCACTTT. Residues: CASSLSRSYNSPLHF. The rearrangement uses TRBV28 and TRBJ1-6, with D uncertain. CDR1 and CDR2 (germline): MDHEN, SYDVKM. The V end was cut by 1 base, the J end by 3 bases, with 7 bases between. CDR3 length: 15 amino acids.

The chain couples TRBV4-3 to TRBJ2-2, with TRBD2 matching 7 bases. The V and J ends lost 4 bases and 6 bases, in that order; junction bases with no gene match: 14. Looked up from germline, CDR1 is LGHNA and CDR2 is YSLEER. The CDR3 has 17 residues. The CDR3 DNA sequence: TGCGCCAGCAGCCCACTGGGGGAGGGCCGGGGAGCCGGGGAGCTGTTTTTT. It codes for CASSPLGEGRGAGELFF.

The chain employs TRBV18 and TRBJ1-2, with a weak D call TRBD1 (5 bases). Trimming cost V 3 bases and J 5 bases, with 16 bases left between them. CDR3 length: 15 amino acids. Germline V lookup: CDR1 KGHSH, CDR2 LQKENI. The CDR3 DNA is TGTGCCAGCTCACCCAGGGACCGCCGATATTATGGCTACACCTTC. Translation: CASSPRDRRYYGYTF.

Note on this clonotype: Mismatch with germline at one junction end may stem from a read error. V is TRBV27 and J is TRBJ2-1; D is unclear. The CDR3 is 15 residues long. Germline V gene data show CDR1 as MNHEY and CDR2 as SMNVEV (reference sequence). CDR3 DNA: TGTGTCAGCAGTTTTTATGGCAGGTCGGGCAATGAGCAGTTCTTC. Amino acid sequence: CVSSFYGRSGNEQFF.

A word on this clonotype: A much larger clonotype is one base distant, so this may be a read error. The chain has TRBV6-2 or TRBV6-3 and TRBJ2-1, with 8 bases fitting TRBD2. The CDR3 runs 16 residues. Germline V CDR1 and CDR2: MNHEY, SVGEGT. The V gene end was trimmed by 4 bases and the J gene end by 6 bases; junction bases not matched to a gene: 11. The CDR3 DNA follows: TGTGCCAGCAGTTCCCCTGGCGGGGGGCCGCGCAATGAGCAGTTCTTC. Its translation is CASSSPGGGPRNEQFF.

This clonotype was seen at least ten times. The J gene is TRBJ1-2, the V gene TRBV16, with D possibly matching TRBD1 (6 bases). Trimming pared 2 bases from V and 0 bases from J, leaving 10 bases between. In germline, CDR1 is KGHSY, CDR2 FQNENV. This CDR3 spans 15 amino acids. The CDR3 DNA reads as TGTGCCAGCAGCCAAGAGGGGGTCGCTAACTATGGCTACACCTTC. As protein: CASSQEGVANYGYTF. Full variable domain (outside the CDR3, taken from reference TRBV16 and TRBJ1-2): GEEVAQTPKHLVRGEGQKAKLYCAPIKGHSYVFWYQQVLKNEFKFLISFQNENVFDETGMPKERFSAKCLPNSPCSLEIQATKLEDSAVYFCASSQEGVANYGYTFGSGTRLTVV.

Concerning this clonotype: The missing conserved phenylalanine or tryptophan at the end of this CDR3 makes a read error likely. The chain joins TRBV2 to TRBJ1-1; 8 nucleotides align to TRBD1. The ends lost 6 bases at V and 1 base at J; junction bases unmatched: 4. The CDR3 loop spans 14 amino acids. Germline values: CDR1 SNHLY, CDR2 FYNNEI. Here the CDR3 DNA reads TGTGCCAGCAGCAGACAGGGGACGAACACTGAAGCTTTCTGT. It is translated as CASSRQGTNTEAFC.

This clonotype was counted a single time. This chain connects TRBV20-1 to TRBJ1-2; possibly TRBD1 for D (6 bases). Trimming shortened V by 6 bases and J by 0 bases, and 17 bases separated the two germline ends. The germline V gene encodes CDR1 DFQATT and CDR2 SNEGSKA (reference sequence). The CDR3 consists of 15 residues. As DNA, the CDR3 is TGCAGTGCCTCAGGGGAAAGGGGGTCTAACTATGGCTACACCTTC. Its translation is CSASGERGSNYGYTF.